This TCR beta chain was identified during a study of T-cell memory formation after mild COVID-19. TCRdb used MiXCR to reprocess the 5' RACE reads, holding one entry per CDR3 protein. The table shows 150,000 or so distinct CDR3 sequences, with 25% occurring only once. This clonotype was seen a few times. CDR1 is WSHSY, CDR2 SAAADI, per germline. The CDR3 totals 13 residues. Trimming cost V 2 bases and J 0 bases, with 4 bases left between them. The source of this sequence is an adult woman who had mild COVID-19 (a few samples of this study predate the infection). Cell type and time point are not known. The chain couples TRBV10-2 to TRBJ1-1, with no clear D. Sequenced sample: PBMCs or a T cell subset sorted from them (not recorded which). The CDR3 loop is CASSEGLNTEAFF. The DNA of the CDR3 is TGCGCCAGCAGTGAGGGGTTGAACACTGAAGCTTTCTTT.